The 21 T cell receptor beta chains below were found in one sample sequenced in a study of cytomegalovirus exposure and HLA in healthy donors. Both 60 Vbeta primers and 13 Jbeta primers went into the PCR. Some clones are missing from TCRdb's copy, which holds only in-frame ones; the method was immunoSEQ multiplex PCR. Of 100,000 to 120,000 clones listed, approximately 79% are singletons. Sequencing was done on a sample of PBMCs. Source of these receptors: a man aged 30-40 years in good health and CMV-seropositive.

This clone was detected many times. The chain is built from TRBV18 and TRBJ1-3, with D tentatively TRBD1 (6 bases). Trimming removed 6 bases at V and 0 bases at J, with 9 bases between. This CDR3 is 14 amino acids long. Germline V gene lookup returns CDR1 KGHSH and CDR2 LQKENI. CDR3 region: CASSTGLSGNTIYF. The CDR3 region has the DNA TGTGCCAGCTCGACAGGACTCTCTGGAAACACCATATATTTT.

V usage is TRBV29-1 and J usage is TRBJ2-7, with a tentative D call TRBD2 (5 bases). Germline CDR1 is SQVTM and CDR2 is ANQGSEA. This CDR3 has 11 residues. The V gene lost 5 bases and the J gene lost 6 bases, with 11 bases spanning the gap. CDR3 DNA: TGCAGCGTTCTGTGGGCGGGCGAGCAGTACTTC. It specifies CSVLWAGEQYF.

The V gene is TRBV27, the J gene TRBJ2-5; either TRBD1 or TRBD2 may supply D (5 bases each). The end of the DNA is better explained by TRBJ2-7, so the J call may be wrong. CDR1 MNHEY and CDR2 SMNVEV come from the germline V gene (reference sequence). This CDR3 has 14 amino acids. The CDR3 sequence: CASSLSVGAYEQYF. CDR3 DNA sequence: TGTGCCAGCAGTTTATCGGTGGGGGCCTACGAGCAGTACTTC.

The chain carries TRBV29-1 and TRBJ1-2, with 9 bases lining up with TRBD1. CDR1 is SQVTM, CDR2 ANQGSEA, per germline. This CDR3 comprises 14 residues. V dropped 6 bases and J dropped 5; count of bases not matched to a gene: 10. CDR3 in amino acids: CSVDRGWPSYGYTF. DNA of the CDR3: TGCAGCGTCGACAGGGGGTGGCCCTCATATGGCTACACCTTC.

The chain employs TRBV7-9 and TRBJ1-1; D gene unclear. V shed 5 bases and J shed 6 bases, with 22 bases lying between them. CDR3 size: 16 residues. From germline, CDR1 is SEHNR and CDR2 FQNEAQ (reference sequence). The chain's CDR3 is CASSPTGLEDFAEAFF. The CDR3, as DNA: TGTGCCAGCAGCCCGACGGGCCTCGAGGACTTCGCTGAAGCTTTCTTT. Combining the CDR3 with reference TRBV7-9 and TRBJ1-1 gives the whole variable domain DTGVSQNPRHKITKRGQNVTFRCDPISEHNRLYWYRQTLGQGPEFLTYFQNEAQLEKSRLLSDRFSAERPKGSFSTLEIQRTEQGDSAMYLCASSPTGLEDFAEAFFGQGTRLTVV.

The chain links TRBV14 to TRBJ2-1, with 8 bases fitting TRBD2. Germline trimming cut 0 bases from V and 10 bases from J; bases unmatched to any gene: 14. The CDR3 is made up of 17 amino acids. Germline V gene lookup returns CDR1 SGHDN and CDR2 FVKESK. CDR3 protein: CASSQDIWLAGPREQFF. The CDR3 DNA reads as TGTGCCAGCAGCCAAGATATATGGCTAGCGGGCCCCAGGGAGCAGTTCTTC.

The chain uses TRBV27 and TRBJ2-7; TRBD1 agrees at 7 bases. CDR3 length: 12 residues. J gave up 13 bases and V 0 bases, and 6 bases lay outside the gene matches. The germline CDR1 and CDR2 sequences are MNHEY and SMNVEV (reference sequence). CDR3 nucleotides: TGTGCCAGCAGTTTATCCCCCACAGGGGCCTACTTC. As protein: CASSLSPTGAYF.

The chain uses TRBV12-5 and TRBJ2-7; perhaps TRBD2 as D (7 bases). Trimming took off 0 bases at V and 4 bases at J, with 19 bases between the two ends. Per the germline V gene, CDR1 is LGHNT and CDR2 is FRNRAP. CDR3 length equals 17 residues. The CDR3 region has the DNA TGTGCTAGTGGTTTGGTATTGGGGGGGGACAAGGATTACGAGCAGTACTTC. Protein: CASGLVLGGDKDYEQYF.

In this sample, this clone turned up once. V gene TRBV15 combines with J gene TRBJ1-2, with 12 positions matching TRBD1. CDR3 length: 19 amino acids. Trimming at V came to 3 bases and at J to 4 bases, leaving 15 bases not matched to a gene. Germline V gene lookup returns CDR1 LNHNV and CDR2 YYDKDF (reference sequence). The CDR3 loop reads CATSSPSTLGQGASYGYTF. CDR3 DNA: TGTGCCACCAGCAGCCCTTCTACGTTGGGACAGGGGGCAAGCTATGGCTACACCTTC.

The rearrangement uses TRBV7-2 and TRBJ1-4; tentative D call: TRBD1 (6 bases). The CDR3 is 15 amino acids. V shed 4 bases and J shed 6 bases, with 15 bases lying between them. The germline V gene encodes CDR1 SGHTA and CDR2 FQGNSA. The DNA of the CDR3 is TGTGCCAGCAGCTCCACCGGGACACCCTATGAAAAACTGTTTTTT. The encoded protein is CASSSTGTPYEKLFF.

CDR3 nucleotides: TGTGCCAGCAGCAAAGGTTACGCGGGGGCTGGAGCTTTCTTT. This codes for CASSKGYAGAGAFF. The rearrangement uses TRBV27 and TRBJ1-1; D perhaps matches TRBD1 (6 bases). Germline assignment: CDR1 MNHEY and CDR2 SMNVEV (reference sequence). The CDR3 spans 14 residues. Trimming removed 6 bases from V and 10 bases from J, with 21 bases in between.

In this sample, this clone turned up a few times. CDR3 DNA sequence: TGTGCCAGCAGCTTGAGCCTTGGAGCTTACGAGCAGTACTTC. It yields the protein CASSLSLGAYEQYF. The chain employs TRBV5-5 and TRBJ2-7; D unresolved. V was clipped by 1 base and J by 4 bases, with 12 bases between them. The CDR3 length is 14 residues. The germline V gene has CDR1 SGHKS and CDR2 YYEKEE (reference sequence).

The gene calls are TRBV27 and TRBJ2-2; 11 bases align to TRBD2. Germline trimming cut 8 bases from V and 4 bases from J; bases unmatched to any gene: 6. Germline-derived CDR1 and CDR2 are MNHEY and SMNVEV (reference sequence). CDR3 size: 15 residues. The CDR3 DNA is TGTGCCAGCCGAACGCTAGCGGGGGGCACCGGGGAGCTGTTTTTT. This encodes CASRTLAGGTGELFF.

V gene TRBV21-1 combines with J gene TRBJ2-7; TRBD2 reflects the table's D call only, with no check against the DNA. TRBV21-1 is given as a pseudogene. CDR3 length: 15 residues. As DNA, the CDR3 is TGTGCCGGCGCATTTTCAGCCGTCCTGCGGTACGAGCAGTACTTC. This codes for CAGAFSAVLRYEQYF.

The rearrangement joins TRBV6-5 to TRBJ1-4; D is ambiguous. CDR3 length: 16 amino acids. The V gene's germline CDR1 is MNHEY and CDR2 SVGAGI. V lost 0 bases and J lost 8, with 16 bases in between. CDR3 DNA sequence: TGTGCCAGCAGTTACTCGAGGCCGACCATCGGGGAAAAACTGTTTTTT. This gives the protein CASSYSRPTIGEKLFF.

V and J are TRBV18 and TRBJ2-7; weak D call: TRBD1 (6 bases). This CDR3 contains 17 residues. Germline V lookup: CDR1 KGHSH, CDR2 LQKENI. Trimming stripped 0 bases from V and 2 bases from J, with 17 bases between. CDR3 loop: CASSPPNSGTSAYEQYF. The CDR3 DNA is TGTGCCAGCTCACCACCCAACTCCGGGACATCAGCCTACGAGCAGTACTTC.

The V call is TRBV5-1, the J call TRBJ2-5; D is perhaps TRBD2 (5 bases). The J call may not be correct, given that the DNA end is closer to TRBJ2-7. The CDR3 is 14 residues long. The germline V gene has CDR1 SGHRS and CDR2 YFSETQ. The CDR3 spells CASSLTRESYEQYF. CDR3 in DNA: TGCGCCAGCAGCCTCACTAGGGAGTCCTACGAGCAGTACTTC.

This chain connects TRBV19 to TRBJ2-2; weak D call: TRBD1 (6 bases). The CDR3 has 14 amino acids. Germline V gene sequence: CDR1 LNHDA, CDR2 SQIVND (reference sequence). The V gene lost 5 bases and the J gene lost 11 bases, with 18 bases spanning the gap. CDR3 coding DNA: TGTGCCAGTAGTCCTCTGTTCCGAGGGGGTGAGCTGTTTTTT. This translates into CASSPLFRGGELFF.

This chain joins TRBV11-2 and TRBJ2-1; D possibly corresponds to TRBD2 (5 bases). V dropped 5 bases and J dropped 2 bases, with 13 bases sitting between them. CDR3 length equals 15 residues. The germline V gene encodes CDR1 SGHAT and CDR2 FQNNGV. The CDR3 loop is CASSPMRVAYNEQFF. CDR3 DNA: TGTGCCAGCAGCCCAATGAGGGTCGCCTACAATGAGCAGTTCTTC.

The gene calls are TRBV25-1 and TRBJ2-1; TRBD2 is a possible D gene (5 bases). Germline V gene lookup returns CDR1 MGHDK and CDR2 SYGVNS. V was shortened by 3 bases and J by 3 bases, with 18 bases between the two germline ends. The CDR3 consists of 17 residues. The CDR3 DNA follows: TGTGCCAGCAGTGATACCCGGGGATCTAGCCTCTACAATGAGCAGTTCTTC. As protein: CASSDTRGSSLYNEQFF.

In this sample, this clone turned up a few times. The chain carries TRBV9 and TRBJ1-2, with TRBD1 matching 8 bases. Trimming at V came to 5 bases and at J to 8 bases, leaving 11 bases not matched to a gene. Per the germline V gene, CDR1 is SGDLS and CDR2 is YYNGEE. There are 14 residues in the CDR3. DNA for the CDR3: TGTGCCAGCAGTGAGAGGACAGGGTTAAGGGGCTACACCTTC. This gives the protein CASSERTGLRGYTF.